The next 3 T cell receptor beta chains were all read from a single sample in a study of vaccination effects on CD4 cells after COVID-19. Sequencing followed a ViraFEST assay step that expanded antigen-specific CD4+ T cells with viral peptide pools. Subsequent to ten to eleven days of culture, CD4+ T cells were isolated. All participants had two doses of either the BNT162b2 or mRNA-1273 vaccine. The table came from immunoSEQ multiplex PCR; TCRdb's copy has only in-frame clones and leaves some out. This table holds 30,000 to 40,000 clones, approximately 69% found once. Antigen specificity for these receptors is unknown. The source material was CD4+ T cells from PBMCs cultured with SARS-CoV-2 spike peptides, sampled after COVID-19 vaccination. Receptors originate from a human donor who received a COVID-19 vaccine.

The chain carries TRBV5-1 and TRBJ2-3, with 7 bases lining up with TRBD2. CDR3 size: 16 residues. The germline V gene encodes CDR1 SGHRS and CDR2 YFSETQ. V lost 0 bases to trimming and J lost 3 bases; unmatched junction nucleotides: 7. The DNA of the CDR3 is TGCGCCAGCAGCTTGGCTGGGGGGGAAGGTACAGATACGCAGTATTTT. Translated: CASSLAGGEGTDTQYF.

This clone was seen a few times. This CDR3 reads CASSEYHPRTGYNSPLHF. In DNA form, the CDR3 reads TGTGCCAGCAGTGAGTATCATCCCAGGACGGGATATAATTCACCCCTCCACTTT. The genes are TRBV6-1 and TRBJ1-6; D not certain. The germline V and J ends were trimmed by 3 bases and 4 bases, with 19 bases remaining between them. The CDR3 loop spans 18 amino acids. The germline CDR1 and CDR2 sequences are MNHNS and SASEGT.

The chain links TRBV2 to TRBJ2-2; 7 nucleotides agree with TRBD1. This CDR3 contains 15 residues. Unmatched junction bases numbered 5, after V lost 5 bases and J lost 2 bases. Germline values: CDR1 SNHLY, CDR2 FYNNEI. The CDR3 spells CASSTGTANTGELFF. DNA of the CDR3: TGTGCCAGCAGTACCGGGACAGCTAACACCGGGGAGCTGTTTTTT.